These T cell receptor beta chains were read from a single sample in a study of beta chain features in type 1 diabetes. The method was immunoSEQ multiplex PCR; TCRdb's version includes in-frame clones alone and lacks a portion of them. The repertoire includes about 450,000 clones, roughly an eighth of them detected once, and over 0.035% sits in the top ten. Sequencing input: naive CD4+ T cells from blood. Source of these receptors: a woman between 18 and 30 years old in good health. The CDR3 runs from the conserved cysteine through the conserved F or W. The D gene is left open where the match is weak. A row's size may be missing; if present it is once, few, many or a size class.

clone size,D gene,V gene,J gene,CDR3 DNA,CDR3 protein
few,TRBD1,TRBV2,TRBJ1-1,TGTGCCAGCAGTTACAGGGGGCTGAACACTGAAGCTTTCTTT,CASSYRGLNTEAFF
few,NA,TRBV7-9,TRBJ2-3,TGTGCCAGCAGCCTTCTAGGCGGCACAGATACGCAGTATTTT,CASSLLGGTDTQYF
NA,TRBD1,TRBV11-2,TRBJ2-1,TGTGCCAGCAGCTTAGGCTGGGACAGGGCGGATGAGCAGTTCTTC,CASSLGWDRADEQFF
NA,NA,TRBV25-1,TRBJ1-1,TGTGCCAGCAGTCTACGGATGAACACTGAAGCTTTCTTT,CASSLRMNTEAFF
few,NA,TRBV5-1,TRBJ2-1,TGCGCCAGCAGCTTGTTAGCGGTGAGCTACAATGAGCAGTTCTTC,CASSLLAVSYNEQFF
NA,NA,TRBV14,TRBJ1-1,TGTGCCAGCAGCCAAGACAGGGCCGGCAGTGTTTTT,CASSQDRAGSVF
NA,NA,TRBV5-1,TRBJ1-6,TGCGCCAGCAGCCCCGTGAGAGGGGACAATTCACCCCTCCACTTT,CASSPVRGDNSPLHF
few,TRBD1,TRBV2,TRBJ1-2,TGTGCCAGCAGTGGCTGGGACAGCTACAAAACTAACTATGGCTACACCTTC,CASSGWDSYKTNYGYTF
few,NA,TRBV11-3,TRBJ2-1,TGTGCCAGCAGCTTAGATCCTCGGGGGAAGCGTCAGTTCTTC,CASSLDPRGKRQFF
few,NA,TRBV7-8,TRBJ2-3,TGTGCCAGCAGCTTAGGACGGACAGCCAGCACAGATACGCAGTATTTT,CASSLGRTASTDTQYF
few,NA,TRBV7-9,TRBJ1-1,TGTGCCAGCAGCCCCAACTGGGGAAACACTGAAGCTTTCTTT,CASSPNWGNTEAFF
few,NA,TRBV15,TRBJ2-7,TGTGCCACCAGCAGGGGAGGACTGAGCGCGAGCTCCTACGAGCAGTACTTC,CATSRGGLSASSYEQYF
few,TRBD1,TRBV12-5,TRBJ2-5,TGTGCTAGTGGTTCGGGACAGGTCGCGGCAGAGACCCAGTACTTC,CASGSGQVAAETQYF
NA,TRBD1,TRBV15,TRBJ1-2,TGTGCCACCAGCAGGATTGACAGGGGTGATGGCTACACCTTC,CATSRIDRGDGYTF
NA,NA,TRBV2,TRBJ1-4,TGTGCCAGCAGTGGGGATAATGAAAAACTGTTTTTT,CASSGDNEKLFF
few,TRBD1,TRBV18,TRBJ2-3,TGTGCCAGCTCACCGACAGGGGTGTTAGATACGCAGTATTTT,CASSPTGVLDTQYF
NA,TRBD2,TRBV7-6,TRBJ2-2,TGTGCCAGCAGCACCGGGACTACGAACACCGGGGAGCTGTTTTTT,CASSTGTTNTGELFF
NA,NA,TRBV2,TRBJ2-5,TGTGCCAGCAGTGAAGGGCCGTGGGGCGAAGAGACCCAGTACTTC,CASSEGPWGEETQYF
few,TRBD1,TRBV27,TRBJ2-5,TGTGCCAGCAGTCGCCCCCCGGGACAGGGGACAGTGGAGACCCAGTACTTC,CASSRPPGQGTVETQYF
NA,NA,TRBV4-2,TRBJ2-2,TGTGCCAGCAGCCAAGTGATATCGGGGGAGCTGTTTTTT,CASSQVISGELFF
few,NA,TRBV13,TRBJ1-2,TGTGCCAGCAGCTTGGACCGGGTCTATGGCTACACCTTC,CASSLDRVYGYTF
few,NA,TRBV7-6,TRBJ2-4,TGTGCCAGCAGCTCAATCTCAGGGAGATCGAACATTCAGTACTTC,CASSSISGRSNIQYF
NA,NA,TRBV20-1,TRBJ2-1,TGCAGTGCTAGGCATTACAATGAGCAGTTCTTC,CSARHYNEQFF
NA,NA,TRBV7-2,TRBJ2-7,TGTGCCAGCAGCTTCGAGGGTGGCTACGAGCAGTACTTC,CASSFEGGYEQYF
NA,NA,TRBV25-1,TRBJ2-3,TGTGCCAGCAGTGAATCTCTGGAAGGCACAGATACGCAGTATTTT,CASSESLEGTDTQYF
few,NA,TRBV29-1,TRBJ2-5,TGCAGCGCCGCCCCAGGCCTGGAGACCCAGTACTTC,CSAAPGLETQYF
few,NA,TRBV11-1,TRBJ2-1,TGTGCCAGCAGCTTTTTAGGACAGAACAATGAGCAGTTCTTC,CASSFLGQNNEQFF
NA,NA,TRBV2,TRBJ1-3,TGTGCCAGCGGGAAAGGAAACACCATATATTTT,CASGKGNTIYF
NA,NA,TRBV7-2,TRBJ2-2,TGTGCCAGCAGCCGTTACAGGGTCAAGGTCGGCGGGGAGCTGTTTTTT,CASSRYRVKVGGELFF
few,TRBD2,TRBV6-1,TRBJ2-3,TGTGCCAGCAACCGGGGGGGGATCACAGATACGCAGTATTTT,CASNRGGITDTQYF
few,NA,TRBV5-1,TRBJ2-5,TGCGCCAGCAGCCCGAGACTTCTCGAGACCCAGTACTTC,CASSPRLLETQYF
few,NA,TRBV13,TRBJ2-4,TGTGCCAGCAGCGATTTAGGGGCCGCGGGCAAAAACATTCAGTACTTC,CASSDLGAAGKNIQYF
few,TRBD1,TRBV9,TRBJ2-5,TGTGCCAGCAGCCCGACCGGGACAGAAGAGACCCAGTACTTC,CASSPTGTEETQYF
NA,NA,TRBV28,TRBJ2-5,TGTGCCAGCAGGGGCGCGACCCAGTACTTC,CASRGATQYF
many,NA,TRBV25-1,TRBJ2-5,TGTGCCACGGGGAGGAACCGGGGTCAAGAGACCCAGTACTTC,CATGRNRGQETQYF
NA,NA,TRBV5-1,TRBJ2-2,TGCGCCAGCAGCCCAAAACAGGGCTCCGGGGAGCTGTTTTTT,CASSPKQGSGELFF
NA,NA,TRBV27,TRBJ1-1,TGTGCCAGCAGTTTAGGTGGACAGAGGAGGGGTGAAGCTTTCTTT,CASSLGGQRRGEAFF
NA,NA,TRBV29-1,TRBJ1-4,TGCAGCGTGGTAATCCAACCGGATGAAAAACTGTTTTTT,CSVVIQPDEKLFF
few,NA,TRBV14,TRBJ1-1,TGTGCCAGCAGCCAAGTAAGCACTGAAGCTTTCTTT,CASSQVSTEAFF
NA,TRBD2,TRBV7-9,TRBJ2-3,TGTGCCAGCAGGGCAACTAGCGCGTTAAGCACAGATACGCAGTATTTT,CASRATSALSTDTQYF
NA,NA,TRBV6-5,TRBJ2-5,TGTGCCAGCAGTTACTCGAGTGGTGAGACCCAGTACTTC,CASSYSSGETQYF
NA,TRBD2,TRBV5-1,TRBJ2-1,TGCGCCAGCAGCTTTGTAGCGGGAGCGTACAATGAGCAGTTCTTC,CASSFVAGAYNEQFF
few,NA,TRBV7-3,TRBJ2-6,TGTGCCAGCAGCTTAACACAGATCGGGGCCAACGTCCTGACTTTC,CASSLTQIGANVLTF
few,NA,TRBV21-1,TRBJ2-7,TGTGCCAGCAGCCCGCCGCTCAAGAGCTCCTACGAGCAGTACTTC,CASSPPLKSSYEQYF
NA,NA,TRBV20-1,TRBJ1-2,TGCAGTGGGTACGGGGGCTATGGCTACACCTTC,CSGYGGYGYTF
many,NA,TRBV29-1,TRBJ2-5,TGCAGCGTTGGGGCTAGTTTGGAGACCCAGTACTTC,CSVGASLETQYF
NA,NA,TRBV7-2,TRBJ2-1,TGTGCCAGCAGCTTAACATGGACTACTAACAATGAGCAGTTCTTC,CASSLTWTTNNEQFF
NA,NA,TRBV13,TRBJ2-5,TGTGCCAGCAGTCTTACCGCTCCGAGTGGGGGTTGGGAGACCCAGTACTTC,CASSLTAPSGGWETQYF